This T cell receptor beta chain was recovered during a study of blood T cell repertoires in COVID-19. Overall study context: The cDNA or gDNA used as material had been derived from T cells, B-cell-depleted T cells, or PBMCs.

In the original processing: Amplification of reference gene primers provided the estimated nucleated cell counts. Profiling relied on immunoSEQ multiplex PCR, and the TCRdb table lists in-frame clones only, not all of them. D and trimming were read from the DNA, whereas the V and J calls and clone size are those reported in that table. This sample carries about 210,000 clones, 75% to 90% of them seen once, and the ten largest clones take around 9%. Cohort 3 recovery required two negative PCRs, clearance, or symptom resolution. The source material was PBMCs or T cells enriched from blood (not recorded which). The receptor was derived from a man aged 35-49 years who had recovered from COVID-19.

The DNA of the CDR3 is TGTGCCTGGAGTAGAGGGGGGGCCGGGGAGCTGTTTTTT. The encoded protein is CAWSRGGAGELFF. The chain combines TRBV30 with TRBJ2-2, with D possibly being TRBD2 (7 bases). The germline CDR1 and CDR2 sequences are GTSNPN and SVGIG (reference sequence). The germline V and J ends were trimmed by 2 bases and 6 bases, with 10 bases remaining between them. The CDR3 is 13 amino acids.